This TCR beta chain emerged from a study of vaccination and CD4 T cells after COVID-19. Overall study: Convalescent donors were composed of six males and four females, of whom two were Hispanic.

A few counts support this clonotype. What it binds is not known. The CDR3 spans 13 residues. CDR1 is DFQATT, CDR2 SNEGSKA, per germline (reference sequence). Trimming removed 1 base from V and 0 bases from J, with 6 bases in between. Once obtained from cultured CD4+ T cells, the DNA was sequenced using the Oncomine TCR Beta short-read assay. Each CDR3 protein gets one entry after TCRdb re-called the PCR reads with MiXCR. The data show approximately 21,000 distinct CDR3 sequences, with around 46% seen just once and around 4.9% held by the top ten. The time point was: late sampling 161 to 241 days after vaccination in three convalescent patients. The treatment: approximately 9-day PBMC culture with coronavirus spike peptide pools or control peptides (ViraFEST assay). Cell culture was performed with approximately 1.8 million PBMCs per well in the presence of approximately 10 IU/ml IL-2 and approximately 9.6 ug/ml peptide pools.

The V and J genes are TRBV20-1 and TRBJ1-1, with D perhaps TRBD1 (5 bases). Source: CD4+ T cells from blood, cultured in vitro, taken about 7 months after SARS-CoV-2 vaccination. The receptor was derived from a human donor who had recovered from COVID-19. CDR3 sequence: CSARVTVNTEAFF. The CDR3 DNA reads as TGCAGTGCTAGAGTGACAGTGAACACTGAAGCTTTCTTT.